The 31 T cell receptor beta chains listed next were all sequenced from one sample in a study of blood T cell repertoires in COVID-19. The assay was immunoSEQ multiplex PCR, and TCRdb's table has in-frame clones only and misses some. The sample lists around 200,000 clones, around nine tenths occurring once. Material for sequencing was peripheral blood. These receptors originate from a man in his fifties or sixties who had recovered from COVID-19.

The chain uses TRBV5-8 and TRBJ1-4; TRBD1 is a possible D gene (6 bases). The germline V gene encodes CDR1 SGHTS and CDR2 YDEGEE. V was shortened by 3 bases and J by 0 bases, with 6 bases between the two germline ends. The CDR3 totals 14 residues. The CDR3 DNA is TGTGCCAGCAGCTACAGGGCAACTAATGAAAAACTGTTTTTT. Its protein product is CASSYRATNEKLFF.

The chain combines TRBV30 with TRBJ1-5; D remains unclear. Per germline, CDR1 GTSNPN and CDR2 SVGIG (reference sequence). Deletions cut 2 bases from V and 3 bases from J, with 8 bases between. The CDR3 contains 13 residues. The CDR3 coding sequence is TGTGCCTGGAGTACGGGTCTCAATCAGCCCCAGCATTTT. This gives the protein CAWSTGLNQPQHF.

This clone has only a few counts. The chain has TRBV7-9 and TRBJ2-1; D perhaps matches TRBD1 (6 bases). V was trimmed by 4 bases and J by 9 bases, leaving 10 bases between them. There are 12 residues in the CDR3. Germline values: CDR1 SEHNR, CDR2 FQNEAQ (reference sequence). Written as DNA, the CDR3 is TGTGCCAGCAGCTACCTAGGGGGTGAGCAGTTCTTC. As protein: CASSYLGGEQFF.

V and J are TRBV10-2 and TRBJ2-7; possibly TRBD1 for D (6 bases). The V gene's germline CDR1 is WSHSY and CDR2 SAAADI. The CDR3 is 13 amino acids. V dropped 6 bases and J dropped 2 bases, with 11 bases sitting between them. The CDR3 here is CASRSTGTYEQYF. The CDR3 DNA reads TGCGCCAGCAGGTCTACAGGGACCTACGAGCAGTACTTC.

The gene calls are TRBV9 and TRBJ1-4; possibly TRBD1 for D (6 bases). Germline lookup yields CDR1 SGDLS and CDR2 YYNGEE. The CDR3 loop spans 14 amino acids. V shed 2 bases and J shed 5 bases, with 10 bases lying between them. The CDR3 loop is CASSVTGQNEKLFF. In DNA form, the CDR3 reads TGTGCCAGCAGCGTGACTGGACAGAATGAAAAACTGTTTTTT. The variable domain in full, with the rest retrieved from reference TRBV9 and TRBJ1-4, is DSGVTQTPKHLITATGQRVTLRCSPRSGDLSVYWYQQSLDQGLQFLIQYYNGEERAKGNILERFSAQQFPDLHSELNLSSLELGDSALYFCASSVTGQNEKLFFGSGTQLSVL.

The chain combines TRBV19 with TRBJ1-5; maybe TRBD1 (6 bases). The V gene's germline CDR1 is LNHDA and CDR2 SQIVND (reference sequence). V was clipped by 0 bases and J by 7 bases, with 16 bases between them. The CDR3 spans 16 residues. In nucleotides, the CDR3 is TGTGCCAGTAGTATAGATGGAAGAGGGGGAAGCCAGCCCCAGCATTTT. Translation gives CASSIDGRGGSQPQHF. Combining the CDR3 with reference TRBV19 and TRBJ1-5 gives the whole variable domain DGGITQSPKYLFRKEGQNVTLSCEQNLNHDAMYWYRQDPGQGLRLIYYSQIVNDFQKGDIAEGYSVSREKKESFPLTVTSAQKNPTAFYLCASSIDGRGGSQPQHFGDGTRLSIL.

The V call is TRBV25-1, the J call TRBJ2-1; D perhaps matches TRBD1 (6 bases). Germline V CDR1 and CDR2: MGHDK, SYGVNS. V dropped 4 bases and J dropped 7 bases, with 17 bases sitting between them. CDR3 length: 15 amino acids. CDR3 region: CASSGGRTIVNEQFF. CDR3 in DNA: TGTGCCAGCAGTGGGGGGCGGACCATTGTAAATGAGCAGTTCTTC.

This chain links TRBV21-1 with TRBJ2-2; the table's D call TRBD2 went unverified against the DNA. TRBV21-1 is noted as a pseudogene. This CDR3 is 18 amino acids long. DNA of the CDR3: TGTGCCAGCATCCAAGACCCGGAGGGAACCTGGCACACCGGGGAGCTGTTTTTT. This translates into CASIQDPEGTWHTGELFF.

CDR3 region: CASSLGAGANNEQFF. The CDR3 DNA reads TGCGCCAGCAGCTTGGGAGCGGGGGCCAACAATGAGCAGTTCTTC. The chain uses TRBV5-1 and TRBJ2-1; 8 bases are a match to TRBD2. Germline assignment: CDR1 SGHRS and CDR2 YFSETQ. The CDR3 spans 15 residues. J was trimmed by 5 bases and V by 0 bases; bases with no gene match: 4.

The rearrangement links TRBV15 to TRBJ2-1; a weak D match, TRBD2 (6 bases). Trimming cost V 5 bases and J 3 bases, with 17 bases left between them. The CDR3 sequence is 16 residues long. CDR1 and CDR2 from the germline V gene are LNHNV and YYDKDF (reference sequence). The CDR3 DNA reads TGTGCCACCAGCTTCTCGAGGGAGGTCGGCTACAATGAGCAGTTCTTC. This encodes CATSFSREVGYNEQFF.

The gene calls are TRBV30 and TRBJ2-7; 8 positions match TRBD2. This CDR3 region has 14 residues. Looked up from germline, CDR1 is GTSNPN and CDR2 is SVGIG (reference sequence). V was pared by 5 bases and J by 1 base, with 7 bases of the junction left unmatched. The CDR3 here is CAWLTSERSYEQYF. Written as DNA, the CDR3 is TGTGCCTGGCTGACTAGCGAAAGATCCTACGAGCAGTACTTC.

A single count supports this clone. The chain carries TRBV5-1 and TRBJ2-2; 8 bases map to TRBD1. The length of the CDR3 is 15 residues. Trimming removed 0 bases from V and 4 bases from J; junction bases left unmatched: 2. Germline V gives CDR1 SGHRS, CDR2 YFSETQ. The CDR3 sequence is CASSLATGGTGELFF. For the CDR3, the DNA is TGCGCCAGCAGCTTGGCTACAGGGGGCACCGGGGAGCTGTTTTTT.

The chain combines TRBV10-1 with TRBJ2-7; 10 bases agree with TRBD1. This CDR3 is built from 15 residues. Per germline, CDR1 WNHNN and CDR2 SYGVQD (reference sequence). J lost 0 bases, V lost 2 bases, and 1 base had no gene match. CDR3 sequence reads: CASSERTGGSYEQYF. The CDR3 nucleotides read TGCGCCAGCAGTGAGCGGACAGGGGGCTCCTACGAGCAGTACTTC.

V usage is TRBV3-1 (or the pseudogene TRBV3-2) and J usage is TRBJ1-5, with D possibly being TRBD1 (6 bases). CDR1 LGHDT and CDR2 YNNKEL come from the germline V gene (reference sequence). This CDR3 comprises 17 residues. The germline V and J ends were trimmed by 1 base and 3 bases, with 16 bases remaining between them. The CDR3 bases are TGTGCCAGCAGCCAAGGGGGGGGGCCACCTCTCAATCAGCCCCAGCATTTT. Translation gives CASSQGGGPPLNQPQHF.

This chain links TRBV10-3 with TRBJ1-5; 8 nucleotides line up with TRBD1. The germline CDR1 and CDR2 sequences are ENHRY and SYGVKD. V lost 2 bases, J lost 3 bases, and 3 bases stayed unmatched. The CDR3 runs 15 residues. As DNA, the CDR3 is TGTGCCATCAGTGAGAGGCAGGGGGCCAATCAGCCCCAGCATTTT. It specifies CAISERQGANQPQHF.

This clone was recorded a few times. V is TRBV18 and J is TRBJ2-7; 9 nucleotides line up with TRBD2. Trimming removed 3 bases from V and 4 bases from J; junction bases left unmatched: 10. The CDR3 totals 16 residues. Germline-derived CDR1 and CDR2 are KGHSH and LQKENI. The CDR3 protein is CASSPLAGAQRYEQYF. CDR3 DNA: TGTGCCAGCTCACCTTTAGCGGGAGCCCAGAGGTACGAGCAGTACTTC.

J is TRBJ1-6 and V is TRBV27; D possibly corresponds to TRBD1 (5 bases). The V end lost 1 base, the J end lost 7 bases, and 17 bases lay between the germline ends. The CDR3 consists of 17 residues. The germline gives CDR1 MNHEY, CDR2 SMNVEV (reference sequence). The CDR3 bases are TGTGCCAGCAGTTTATATTTGTTTGAGACAGTCAATTCACCCCTCCACTTT. The encoded protein is CASSLYLFETVNSPLHF.

This rearrangement joins TRBV5-4 to TRBJ2-2, with a possible D match to TRBD1 (5 bases). The CDR3 has 14 amino acids. Germline CDR1 is SGHNT and CDR2 is YYREEE (reference sequence). Between the trimmed V and J ends, which lost 0 bases and 5 bases, there was a span of 8 bases. CDR3 sequence (DNA): TGTGCCAGCAGCTTGGTTCAGGGTACCGGGGAGCTGTTTTTT. The encoded protein is CASSLVQGTGELFF.

The genes are TRBV24-1 and TRBJ2-7, with TRBD1 matching 7 bases. Germline V gene sequence: CDR1 KGHDR, CDR2 SFDVKD. With V trimmed by 3 bases and J by 10 bases, 11 bases remained unmatched. This CDR3 has 14 amino acids. The chain's CDR3 is CATSDPGQTSLQYF. CDR3 DNA: TGTGCCACCAGTGATCCGGGACAGACTTCTCTACAGTACTTC.

The chain couples TRBV24-1 to TRBJ2-7, with D possibly TRBD1 on 6 matching bases. Trimming took 4 bases from V and 4 from J, leaving 13 bases between them. The CDR3 contains 14 residues. Germline-derived CDR1 and CDR2 are KGHDR and SFDVKD. This CDR3 is CATSDSGTSYEQYF. As DNA, the CDR3 is TGTGCCACCAGTGACTCCGGGACAAGTTACGAGCAGTACTTC.

V and J are TRBV24-1 and TRBJ2-1; tentative D call: TRBD2 (6 bases). Germline CDR1 reads KGHDR; CDR2 reads SFDVKD. V was pared by 3 bases and J by 9 bases, with 17 bases between. CDR3 length equals 15 residues. DNA of the CDR3: TGTGCCACCAGTGATCGGAAGGGGACGGAGGGTGAGCAGTTCTTC. This gives the protein CATSDRKGTEGEQFF.

The chain carries TRBV28 and TRBJ1-5, with D unclear. The length of the CDR3 is 14 residues. CDR1 MDHEN and CDR2 SYDVKM come from the germline V gene. Trimming left V 3 bases short and J 0 bases short, with 6 bases between. The CDR3 spells CASSLVDSNQPQHF. CDR3 DNA sequence: TGTGCCAGCAGTTTGGTAGATAGCAATCAGCCCCAGCATTTT.

The chain combines TRBV6-5 with TRBJ2-5, with a tentative D call TRBD2 (7 bases). In germline, CDR1 is MNHEY, CDR2 SVGAGI. The CDR3 spans 15 residues. V was cut by 7 bases and J by 0 bases, with 15 bases left in between. CDR3 residues: CASTPGGLYQETQYF. Written as DNA, the CDR3 is TGTGCCAGCACCCCCGGGGGGCTGTACCAAGAGACCCAGTACTTC.

This clone was seen just once. Its ends do not fully match the called genes, so a read error is possible. This chain uses TRBV3-1 (or the pseudogene TRBV3-2) with TRBJ2-2, with D perhaps matching TRBD2 (6 bases). The CDR3 is 15 residues long. Germline V gene sequence: CDR1 LGHDT, CDR2 YNNKEL (reference sequence). This chain's CDR3 is CASSQDRGNPGELFF. The CDR3 DNA is TGTGCCAGCAGCCAAGATCGCGGGAACCCCGGGGAGCTGTTTTTT.

V is TRBV5-1 and J is TRBJ2-5; 10 nucleotides match TRBD2. The CDR3 runs 14 residues. Per the germline V gene, CDR1 is SGHRS and CDR2 is YFSETQ. Trimming removed 6 bases from V and 1 base from J; junction bases left unmatched: 3. The CDR3, as DNA: TGCGCCAGCAACCAGCGGGAGGGCCAAGAGACCCAGTACTTC. It specifies CASNQREGQETQYF.

This chain joins TRBV25-1 and TRBJ1-1, with a possible D match to TRBD1 (5 bases). Trimming pared 3 bases from V and 0 bases from J, leaving 11 bases between. There are 15 residues in the CDR3. Germline CDR1 and CDR2: MGHDK and SYGVNS. CDR3 sequence reads: CASSDGGGVNTEAFF. CDR3 bases: TGTGCCAGCAGTGATGGGGGAGGTGTGAACACTGAAGCTTTCTTT.

The chain is built from TRBV10-2 and TRBJ1-5; TRBD1 agrees at 8 bases. Trimming cost V 7 bases and J 3 bases; bases outside gene matches: 8. The germline gives CDR1 WSHSY, CDR2 SAAADI. The CDR3 totals 15 residues. The CDR3 sequence: CASKEDRVVNQPQHF. CDR3 coding DNA: TGCGCCAGCAAGGAGGACAGGGTAGTCAATCAGCCCCAGCATTTT.

The chain couples TRBV18 to TRBJ2-7, with 7 bases that match TRBD1. The germline V gene has CDR1 KGHSH and CDR2 LQKENI. V trimming: 3 bases; J trimming: 7 bases; junction bases outside the gene matches: 9. The CDR3 runs to 14 residues. CDR3 protein: CASSPDRVLGEQYF. The CDR3 DNA follows: TGTGCCAGCTCACCCGACAGGGTCTTGGGGGAGCAGTACTTC.

This clone has only a few counts. Other DNA sequences in the sample encode the same CDR3. This chain uses TRBV5-1 with TRBJ1-1; perhaps TRBD1 as D (6 bases). This CDR3 region has 13 residues. V was cut by 8 bases and J by 2 bases, with 13 bases left in between. Germline CDR1 reads SGHRS; CDR2 reads YFSETQ. The CDR3 DNA sequence: TGCGCCAGTAGAATACAGGGAAACACTGAAGCTTTCTTT. Translating it yields CASRIQGNTEAFF. Combining the CDR3 with reference TRBV5-1 and TRBJ1-1 gives the whole variable domain KAGVTQTPRYLIKTRGQQVTLSCSPISGHRSVSWYQQTPGQGLQFLFEYFSETQRNKGNFPGRFSGRQFSNSRSEMNVSTLELGDSALYLCASRIQGNTEAFFGQGTRLTVV.

The rearrangement uses TRBV7-9 and TRBJ2-3, with 8 bases aligning to TRBD2. The CDR3 has 14 residues. Germline values: CDR1 SEHNR, CDR2 FQNEAQ (reference sequence). J was trimmed by 2 bases and V by 6 bases; bases with no gene match: 4. The CDR3 reads CASSPAGATDTQYF. CDR3 DNA: TGTGCCAGCAGTCCAGCGGGAGCCACAGATACGCAGTATTTT. Variable domain in full (rest from reference TRBV7-9 and TRBJ2-3): DTGVSQNPRHKITKRGQNVTFRCDPISEHNRLYWYRQTLGQGPEFLTYFQNEAQLEKSRLLSDRFSAERPKGSFSTLEIQRTEQGDSAMYLCASSPAGATDTQYFGPGTRLTVL.

The rearrangement uses TRBV19 and TRBJ1-1; D might be TRBD1 (5 bases). This CDR3 is built from 16 residues. Between the trimmed V and J ends, which lost 6 bases and 5 bases, there was a span of 22 bases. Germline CDR1 reads LNHDA; CDR2 reads SQIVND (reference sequence). The CDR3 coding sequence is TGTGCCAGTAGCCCCAGGGAAGGGGTAGCTTTAACTGAAGCTTTCTTT. Translating it yields CASSPREGVALTEAFF.